A single sample gave rise to the 7 T cell receptor beta chains below, sequenced in a study of cytomegalovirus exposure and HLA in healthy donors. 60 Vbeta and 13 Jbeta primers were used in PCR. TCRdb's table, derived via immunoSEQ multiplex PCR, lists solely in-frame clones and lacks some. This sample has about 120,000 clones, with about 69% found just once. The sample comprised PBMCs. Receptors originate from a young woman in good health and CMV-seronegative.

The chain recombines TRBV6-1 with TRBJ2-7; 8 nucleotides agree with TRBD1. CDR1 and CDR2 (germline): MNHNS, SASEGT. The junction had 5 bases not matched to a gene; V was cut back by 4 bases and J by 3 bases. The CDR3 spans 14 residues. CDR3 in amino acids: CASSAVTGDYEQYF. The CDR3 nucleotides read TGTGCCAGCAGTGCTGTGACAGGGGACTACGAGCAGTACTTC.

The chain's CDR3 is CASSFGSTGELFF. As DNA, the CDR3 is TGCGCCAGCAGCTTTGGTAGCACCGGGGAGCTGTTTTTT. The chain couples TRBV5-1 to TRBJ2-2; no definite D call. Germline V gives CDR1 SGHRS, CDR2 YFSETQ. The V and J ends lost 2 bases and 4 bases respectively, with 6 bases between them. This CDR3 is built from 13 residues.

The chain links TRBV9 to TRBJ2-7; 9 bases are shared with TRBD1. Germline lookup yields CDR1 SGDLS and CDR2 YYNGEE. V shed 8 bases, J shed 4 bases, and the junction held 4 bases outside the gene matches. The CDR3 has 12 residues. The CDR3 coding sequence is TGTGCCAGTGGACAGGGGCCGTACGAGCAGTACTTC. Translating gives CASGQGPYEQYF.

The chain has TRBV28 and TRBJ1-1; a possible D gene is TRBD1 (5 bases). There are 12 residues in the CDR3. Deletions cut 5 bases from V and 11 bases from J, with 15 bases between. Germline values: CDR1 MDHEN, CDR2 SYDVKM. CDR3 region: CASSLRLGGAFF. The CDR3 nucleotides read TGTGCCAGCAGTCTCCGACTGGGGGGGGCTTTCTTT.

The J gene is TRBJ1-1, the V gene TRBV5-6, with 7 bases lining up with TRBD1. Germline values: CDR1 SGHDT, CDR2 YYEEEE. The CDR3 sequence is 14 residues long. V was pared by 4 bases and J by 4 bases, with 7 bases of the junction left unmatched. The CDR3 bases are TGTGCCAGCAGCATAGGACAGGTGGGCACTGAAGCTTTCTTT. It yields the protein CASSIGQVGTEAFF.

The J gene is TRBJ1-1, the V gene TRBV28; a possible D gene is TRBD1 (5 bases). Per germline, CDR1 MDHEN and CDR2 SYDVKM. The CDR3 loop spans 16 amino acids. With 3 bases removed from V and 1 base from J, the gap between germline ends came to 15 bases. In DNA, the CDR3 is TGTGCCAGCAGTTTCCCCATGGGGCTAAGGAACACTGAAGCTTTCTTT. Encoded protein: CASSFPMGLRNTEAFF. The variable domain in full, completed from reference TRBV28 and TRBJ1-1, reads DVKVTQSSRYLVKRTGEKVFLECVQDMDHENMFWYRQDPGLGLRLIYFSYDVKMKEKGDIPEGYSVSREKKERFSLILESASTNQTSMYLCASSFPMGLRNTEAFFGQGTRLTVV.

The CDR3 DNA is TGTGCCAGCAGCCAAGAAAAGGGCAGGGGCAATCAGCCCCAGCATTTT. This encodes CASSQEKGRGNQPQHF. This chain links TRBV4-2 with TRBJ1-5; possible D gene TRBD1, 5 bases. Between the trimmed V and J ends, which lost 0 bases and 2 bases, there was a span of 11 bases. This CDR3 has 16 residues. Germline values: CDR1 LGHNA, CDR2 YNFKEQ.